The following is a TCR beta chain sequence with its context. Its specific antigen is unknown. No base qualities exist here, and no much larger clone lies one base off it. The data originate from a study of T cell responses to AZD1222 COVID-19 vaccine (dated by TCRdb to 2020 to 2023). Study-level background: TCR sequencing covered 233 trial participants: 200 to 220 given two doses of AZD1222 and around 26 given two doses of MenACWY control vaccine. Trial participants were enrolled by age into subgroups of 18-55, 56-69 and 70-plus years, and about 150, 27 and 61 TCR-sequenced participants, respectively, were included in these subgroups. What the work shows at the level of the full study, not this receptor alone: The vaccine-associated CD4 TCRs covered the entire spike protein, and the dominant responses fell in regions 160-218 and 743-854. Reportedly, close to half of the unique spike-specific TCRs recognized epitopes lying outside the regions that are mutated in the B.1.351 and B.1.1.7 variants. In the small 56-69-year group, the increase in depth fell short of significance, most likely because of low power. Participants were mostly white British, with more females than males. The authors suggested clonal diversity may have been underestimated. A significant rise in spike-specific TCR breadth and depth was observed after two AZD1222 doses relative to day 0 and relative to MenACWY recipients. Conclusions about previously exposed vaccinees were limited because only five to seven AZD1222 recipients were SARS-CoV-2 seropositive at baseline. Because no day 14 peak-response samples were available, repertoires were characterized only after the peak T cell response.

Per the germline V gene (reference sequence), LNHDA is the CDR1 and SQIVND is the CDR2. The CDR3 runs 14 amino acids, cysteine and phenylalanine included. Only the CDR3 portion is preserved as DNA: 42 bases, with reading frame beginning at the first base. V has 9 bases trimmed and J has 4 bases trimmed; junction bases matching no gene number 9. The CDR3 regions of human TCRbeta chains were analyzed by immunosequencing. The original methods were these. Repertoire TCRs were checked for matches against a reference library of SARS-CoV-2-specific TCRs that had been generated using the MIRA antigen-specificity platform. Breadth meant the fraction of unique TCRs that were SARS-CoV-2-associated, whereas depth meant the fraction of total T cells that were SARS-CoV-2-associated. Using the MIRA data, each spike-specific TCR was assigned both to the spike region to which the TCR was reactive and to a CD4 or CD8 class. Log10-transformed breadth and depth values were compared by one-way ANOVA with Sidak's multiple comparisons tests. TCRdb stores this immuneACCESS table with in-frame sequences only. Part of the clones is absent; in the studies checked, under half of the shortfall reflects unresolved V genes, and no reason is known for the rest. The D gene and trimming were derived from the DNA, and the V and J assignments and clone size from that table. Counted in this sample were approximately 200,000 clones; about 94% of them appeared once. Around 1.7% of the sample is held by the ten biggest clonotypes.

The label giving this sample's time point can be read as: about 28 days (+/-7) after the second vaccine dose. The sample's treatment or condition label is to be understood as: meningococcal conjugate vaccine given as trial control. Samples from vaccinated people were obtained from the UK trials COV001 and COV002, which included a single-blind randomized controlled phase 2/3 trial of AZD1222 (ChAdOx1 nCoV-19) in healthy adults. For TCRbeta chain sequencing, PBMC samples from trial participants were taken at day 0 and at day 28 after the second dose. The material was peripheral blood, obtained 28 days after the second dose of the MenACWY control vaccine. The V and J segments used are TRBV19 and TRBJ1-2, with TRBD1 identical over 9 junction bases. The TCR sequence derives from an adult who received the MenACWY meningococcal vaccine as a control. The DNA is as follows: TGTGCCAGCAGACCGGGACAGGGTCTCTATGGCTACACCTTC. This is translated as CASRPGQGLYGYTF.